Reported below is one T cell receptor beta chain. The sample belongs to a study of blood T cell repertoires in COVID-19. The overall study: Samples of COVID-19 (acute and convalescent) were obtained from the United States, Italy and Spain. The cDNA or gDNA used as material had been derived from T cells, B-cell-depleted T cells, or PBMCs.

Assay: immunoSEQ multiplex PCR; the TCRdb copy retains only in-frame clones and omits some. The sample lists 110,000 to 150,000 clones, roughly 87% seen once, with over 1.5% in the top ten. Trimming pared 2 bases from V and 5 bases from J, leaving 12 bases between. This CDR3 region has 15 residues. The germline V gene has CDR1 MNHNS and CDR2 SASEGT. The sample comprised peripheral blood. The sequence was collected from a man between 65 and 85 years old with acute or convalescent COVID-19. This chain joins TRBV6-1 and TRBJ1-4; D gene uncertain. CDR3 residues: CASSEMAGGNEKLFF. DNA of the CDR3: TGTGCCAGCAGTGAAATGGCAGGAGGGAATGAAAAACTGTTTTTT.